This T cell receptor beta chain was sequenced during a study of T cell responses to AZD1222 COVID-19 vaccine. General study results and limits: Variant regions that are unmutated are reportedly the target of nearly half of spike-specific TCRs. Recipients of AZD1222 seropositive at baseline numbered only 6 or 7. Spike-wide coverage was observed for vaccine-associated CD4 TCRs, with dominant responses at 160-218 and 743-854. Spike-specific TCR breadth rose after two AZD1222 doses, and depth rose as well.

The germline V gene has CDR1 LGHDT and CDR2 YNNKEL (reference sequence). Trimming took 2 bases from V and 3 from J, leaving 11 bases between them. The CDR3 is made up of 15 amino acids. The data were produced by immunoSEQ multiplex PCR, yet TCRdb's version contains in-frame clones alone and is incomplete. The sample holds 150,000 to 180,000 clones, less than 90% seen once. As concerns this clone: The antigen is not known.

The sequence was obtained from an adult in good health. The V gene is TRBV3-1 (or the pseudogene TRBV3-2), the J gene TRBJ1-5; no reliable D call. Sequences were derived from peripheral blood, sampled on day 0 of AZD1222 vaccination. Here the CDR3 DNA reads TGTGCCAGCAGCCAATCCGGACGTAACAATCAGCCCCAGCATTTT. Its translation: CASSQSGRNNQPQHF.